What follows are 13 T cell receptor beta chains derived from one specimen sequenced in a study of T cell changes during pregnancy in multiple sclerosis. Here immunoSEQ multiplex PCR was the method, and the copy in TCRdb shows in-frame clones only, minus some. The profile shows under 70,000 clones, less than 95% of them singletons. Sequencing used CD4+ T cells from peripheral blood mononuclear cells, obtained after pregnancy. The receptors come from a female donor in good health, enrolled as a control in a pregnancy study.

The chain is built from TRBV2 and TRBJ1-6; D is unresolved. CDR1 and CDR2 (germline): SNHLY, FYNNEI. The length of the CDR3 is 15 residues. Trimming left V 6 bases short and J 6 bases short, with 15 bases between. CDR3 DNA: TGTGCCAGCAGCGCGTCCGGACGGGGTAATTCACCCCTCCACTTT. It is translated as CASSASGRGNSPLHF.

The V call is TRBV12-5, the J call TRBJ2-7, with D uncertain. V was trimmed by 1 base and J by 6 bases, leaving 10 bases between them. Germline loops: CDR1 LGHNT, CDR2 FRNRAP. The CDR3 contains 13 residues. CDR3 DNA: TGTGCTAGTGGTTTGGAGAGTCTCGGCGAGCAGTACTTC. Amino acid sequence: CASGLESLGEQYF.

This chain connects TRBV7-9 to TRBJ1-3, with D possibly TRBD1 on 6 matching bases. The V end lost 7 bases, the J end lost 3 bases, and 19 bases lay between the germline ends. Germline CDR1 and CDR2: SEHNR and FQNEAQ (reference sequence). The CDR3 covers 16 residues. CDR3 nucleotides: TGTGCCAGCATCATGTGGGGCAGGGGTAATGGAAACACCATATATTTT. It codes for CASIMWGRGNGNTIYF.

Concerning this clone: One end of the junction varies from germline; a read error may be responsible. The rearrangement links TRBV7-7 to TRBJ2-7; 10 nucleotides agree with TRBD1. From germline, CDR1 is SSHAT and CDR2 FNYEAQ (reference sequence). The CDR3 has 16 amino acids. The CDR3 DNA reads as TGTGCTAGCAGCTCTCGGCGGGACAGGGGATCCTACGAGCAGTACTTC. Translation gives CASSSRRDRGSYEQYF.

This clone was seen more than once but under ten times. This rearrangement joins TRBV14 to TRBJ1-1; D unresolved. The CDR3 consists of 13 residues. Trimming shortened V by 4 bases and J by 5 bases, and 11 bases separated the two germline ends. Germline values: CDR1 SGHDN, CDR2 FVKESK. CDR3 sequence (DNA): TGTGCCAGCAGCCTCGACTCGTGGACTGAAGCTTTCTTT. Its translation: CASSLDSWTEAFF.

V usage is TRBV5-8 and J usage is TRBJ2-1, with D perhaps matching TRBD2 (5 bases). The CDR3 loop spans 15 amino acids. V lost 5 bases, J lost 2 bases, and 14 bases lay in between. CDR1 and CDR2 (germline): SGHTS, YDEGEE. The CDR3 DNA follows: TGTGCCAGCAGGGGGTTAGCGCGACCCTACAATGAGCAGTTCTTC. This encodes CASRGLARPYNEQFF.

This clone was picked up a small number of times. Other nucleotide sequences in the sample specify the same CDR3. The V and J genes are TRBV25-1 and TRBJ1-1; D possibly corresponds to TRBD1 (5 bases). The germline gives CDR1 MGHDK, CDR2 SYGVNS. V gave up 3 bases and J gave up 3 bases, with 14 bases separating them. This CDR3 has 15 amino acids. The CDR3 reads CASSDPAGGDTEAFF. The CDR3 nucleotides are TGTGCCAGCAGTGATCCGGCCGGGGGGGACACTGAAGCTTTCTTT.

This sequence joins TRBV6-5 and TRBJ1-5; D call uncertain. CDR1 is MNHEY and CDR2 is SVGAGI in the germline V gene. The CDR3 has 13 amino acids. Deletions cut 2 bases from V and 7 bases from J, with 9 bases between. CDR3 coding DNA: TGTGCCAGCAGTTACGAGGGCGGACAGCCCCAGCATTTT. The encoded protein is CASSYEGGQPQHF.

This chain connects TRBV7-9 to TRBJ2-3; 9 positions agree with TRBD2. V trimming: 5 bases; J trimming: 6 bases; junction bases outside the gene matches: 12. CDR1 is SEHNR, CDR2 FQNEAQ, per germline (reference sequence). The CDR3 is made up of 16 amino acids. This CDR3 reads CASSPRRGGAVDTQYF. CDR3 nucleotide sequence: TGTGCCAGCAGCCCGCGCCGCGGGGGGGCGGTGGATACGCAGTATTTT.

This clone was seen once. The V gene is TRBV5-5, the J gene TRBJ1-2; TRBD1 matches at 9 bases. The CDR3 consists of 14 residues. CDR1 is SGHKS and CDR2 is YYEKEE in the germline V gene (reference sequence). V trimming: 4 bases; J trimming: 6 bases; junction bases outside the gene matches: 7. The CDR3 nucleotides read TGTGCCAGCAGCCGGCCGGGGACAGGGAATGGCTACACCTTC. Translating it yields CASSRPGTGNGYTF.

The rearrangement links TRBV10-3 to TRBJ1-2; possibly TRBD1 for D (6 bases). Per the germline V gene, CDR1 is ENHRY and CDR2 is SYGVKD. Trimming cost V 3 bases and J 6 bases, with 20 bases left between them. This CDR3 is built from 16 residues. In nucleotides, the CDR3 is TGTGCCATCAGTGACGACCTCCTCACAGGGCACAATGGCTACACCTTC. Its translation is CAISDDLLTGHNGYTF.

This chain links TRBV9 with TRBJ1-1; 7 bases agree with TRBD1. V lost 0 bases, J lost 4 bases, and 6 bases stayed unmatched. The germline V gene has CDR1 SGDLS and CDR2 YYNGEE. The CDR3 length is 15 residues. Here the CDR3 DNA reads TGTGCCAGCAGCGTAGAAGGCAGGGGGATCACTGAAGCTTTCTTT. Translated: CASSVEGRGITEAFF.

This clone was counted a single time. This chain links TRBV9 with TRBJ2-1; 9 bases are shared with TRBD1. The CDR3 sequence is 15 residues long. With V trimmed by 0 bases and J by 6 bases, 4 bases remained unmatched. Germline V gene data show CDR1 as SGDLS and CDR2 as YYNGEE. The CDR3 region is CASSVGDREPNEQFF. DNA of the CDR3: TGTGCCAGCAGCGTAGGGGACAGGGAACCCAATGAGCAGTTCTTC.